Listed here are 3 T cell receptor beta chains from one sample, sequenced in a study of CD8 T cells in Susac syndrome (dated by TCRdb to the late 2010s). The library relied on the immunoSEQ multiplex PCR assay. RNA was extracted using the RNeasy kit, and roughly 0.45 to 1 ug of the RNA was reverse transcribed with random hexamers. TCRdb passed the public sequencing reads through fastp at Q25 and MiXCR, retaining productive beta sequences. CDR3 protein sequences are deduplicated, and each keeps its most common genes and DNA. The sample table lists around 230,000 distinct CDR3 sequences, roughly 95% of them with a count of one. The top ten clonotypes cover about 0.094% of the sample. Sequenced: CD4+ T cells from PBMCs. The source is a human donor with Susac syndrome.

The genes are TRBV9 and TRBJ1-5, with D possibly matching TRBD1 (5 bases). This CDR3 is built from 14 residues. The germline V gene has CDR1 SGDLS and CDR2 YYNGEE. Deletions cut 3 bases from V and 5 bases from J, with 12 bases between. In DNA, the CDR3 is TGTGCCAGCAGCGATGGAGAGGGGTATCAGCCCCAGCATTTT. This sequence encodes CASSDGEGYQPQHF.

This chain links TRBV30 with TRBJ2-4; TRBD2 matches at 7 bases. V was pared by 3 bases and J by 10 bases, with 9 bases of the junction left unmatched. The V gene's germline CDR1 is GTSNPN and CDR2 SVGIG (reference sequence). CDR3 length: 13 residues. CDR3 bases: TGTGCCTGGAGCGGGGGGATCCTTGGGATTCAGTACTTC. It encodes CAWSGGILGIQYF.

The chain has TRBV5-4 and TRBJ2-5; D might be TRBD1 (6 bases). Germline V lookup: CDR1 SGHNT, CDR2 YYREEE (reference sequence). The CDR3 sequence is 14 residues long. Between the trimmed V and J ends, which lost 3 bases and 2 bases, there was a span of 11 bases. CDR3 sequence reads: CASSSIDRQETQYF. The CDR3 nucleotides are TGTGCCAGCAGCTCCATCGACAGGCAAGAGACCCAGTACTTC.